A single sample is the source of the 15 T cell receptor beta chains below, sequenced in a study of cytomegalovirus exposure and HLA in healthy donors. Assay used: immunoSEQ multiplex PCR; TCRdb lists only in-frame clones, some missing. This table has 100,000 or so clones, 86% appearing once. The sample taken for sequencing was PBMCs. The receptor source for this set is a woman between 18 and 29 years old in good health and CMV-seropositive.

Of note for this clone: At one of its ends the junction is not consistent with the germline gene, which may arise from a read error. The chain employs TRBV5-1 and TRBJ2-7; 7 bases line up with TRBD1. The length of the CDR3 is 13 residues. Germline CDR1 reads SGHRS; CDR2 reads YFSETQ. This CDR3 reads CASRPTGQAYIVF. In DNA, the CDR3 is TGCGCCAGCAGACCGACCGGACAGGCTTATATTGTCTTC.

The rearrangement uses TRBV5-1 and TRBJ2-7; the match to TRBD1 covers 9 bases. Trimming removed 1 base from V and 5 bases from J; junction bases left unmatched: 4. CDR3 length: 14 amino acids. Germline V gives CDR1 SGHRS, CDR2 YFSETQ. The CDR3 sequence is CASSLTGGWNEQYF. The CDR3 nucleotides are TGCGCCAGCAGCTTGACAGGGGGCTGGAACGAGCAGTACTTC. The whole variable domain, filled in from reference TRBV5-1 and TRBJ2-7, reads KAGVTQTPRYLIKTRGQQVTLSCSPISGHRSVSWYQQTPGQGLQFLFEYFSETQRNKGNFPGRFSGRQFSNSRSEMNVSTLELGDSALYLCASSLTGGWNEQYFGPGTRLTVT.

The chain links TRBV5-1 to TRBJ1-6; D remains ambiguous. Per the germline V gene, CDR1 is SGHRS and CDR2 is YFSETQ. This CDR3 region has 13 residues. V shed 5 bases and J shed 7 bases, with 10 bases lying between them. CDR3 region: CASRIETNSPLHF. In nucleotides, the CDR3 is TGCGCCAGCAGAATAGAGACAAATTCACCCCTCCACTTT.

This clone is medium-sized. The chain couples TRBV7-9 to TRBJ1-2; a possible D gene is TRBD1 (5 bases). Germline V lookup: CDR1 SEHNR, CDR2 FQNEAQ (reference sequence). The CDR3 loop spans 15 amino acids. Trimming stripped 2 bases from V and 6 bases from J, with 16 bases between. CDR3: CASSLLDGQDNGYTF. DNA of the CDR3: TGTGCCAGCAGCTTACTTGATGGCCAGGACAATGGCTACACCTTC.

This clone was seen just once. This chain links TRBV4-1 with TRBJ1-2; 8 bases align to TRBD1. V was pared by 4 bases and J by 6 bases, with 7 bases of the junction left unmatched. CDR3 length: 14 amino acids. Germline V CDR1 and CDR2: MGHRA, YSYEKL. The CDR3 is CASSLGTGVDGYTF. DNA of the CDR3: TGCGCCAGCAGCCTCGGGACAGGAGTAGATGGCTACACCTTC.

DNA for the CDR3: TGTGCCAGCAGTGTTGATGGCGGAGCGAACACTGAAGCTTTCTTT. Residues: CASSVDGGANTEAFF. The chain recombines TRBV2 with TRBJ1-1; D gene unclear. V shed 4 bases and J shed 1 base, with 13 bases lying between them. Germline CDR1 and CDR2: SNHLY and FYNNEI. The CDR3 loop spans 15 amino acids.

CDR3 sequence reads: CASSLALGVNGYTF. The DNA for the CDR3 is TGTGCCAGCAGCTTGGCATTGGGAGTAAATGGCTACACCTTC. This sequence joins TRBV11-2 and TRBJ1-2, with D unclear. This CDR3 is built from 14 residues. Germline-derived CDR1 and CDR2 are SGHAT and FQNNGV. Trimming took off 3 bases at V and 6 bases at J, with 14 bases between the two ends.

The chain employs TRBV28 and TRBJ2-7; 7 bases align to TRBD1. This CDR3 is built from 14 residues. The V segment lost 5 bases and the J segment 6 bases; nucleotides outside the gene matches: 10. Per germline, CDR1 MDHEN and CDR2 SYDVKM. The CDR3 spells CASSEGQAKVEQYF. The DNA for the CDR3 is TGTGCCAGCAGTGAAGGACAGGCTAAAGTCGAGCAGTACTTC.

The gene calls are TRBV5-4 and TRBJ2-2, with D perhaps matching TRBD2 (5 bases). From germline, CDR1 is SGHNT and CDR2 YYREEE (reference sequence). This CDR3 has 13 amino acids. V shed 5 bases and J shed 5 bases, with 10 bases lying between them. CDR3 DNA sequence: TGTGCCAGCAGTTCGGGATTTACCGGGGAGCTGTTTTTT. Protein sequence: CASSSGFTGELFF.

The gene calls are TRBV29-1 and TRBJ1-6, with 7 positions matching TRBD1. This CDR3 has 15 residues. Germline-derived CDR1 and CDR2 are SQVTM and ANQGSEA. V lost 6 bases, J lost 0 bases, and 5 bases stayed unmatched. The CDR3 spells CSVGQASSYNSPLHF. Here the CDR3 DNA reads TGCAGCGTAGGACAGGCAAGCTCCTATAATTCACCCCTCCACTTT.

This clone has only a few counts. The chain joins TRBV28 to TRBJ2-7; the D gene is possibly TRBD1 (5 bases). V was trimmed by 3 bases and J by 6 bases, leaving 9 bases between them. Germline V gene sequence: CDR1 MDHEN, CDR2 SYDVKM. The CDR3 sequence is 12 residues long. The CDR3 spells CASSLGRAEQYF. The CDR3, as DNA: TGTGCCAGCAGTTTGGGGCGCGCCGAGCAGTACTTC.

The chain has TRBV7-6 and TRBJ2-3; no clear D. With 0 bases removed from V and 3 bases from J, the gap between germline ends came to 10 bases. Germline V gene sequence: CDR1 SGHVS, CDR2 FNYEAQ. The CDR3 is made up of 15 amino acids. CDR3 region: CASSLALMRTDTQYF. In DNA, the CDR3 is TGTGCCAGCAGCTTAGCTCTTATGCGGACAGATACGCAGTATTTT.

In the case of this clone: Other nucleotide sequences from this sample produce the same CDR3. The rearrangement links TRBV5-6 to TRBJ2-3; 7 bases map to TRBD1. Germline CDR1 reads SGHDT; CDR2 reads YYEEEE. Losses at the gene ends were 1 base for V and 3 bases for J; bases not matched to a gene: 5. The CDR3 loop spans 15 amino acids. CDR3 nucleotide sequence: TGTGCCAGCAGCTTGCTAGCAGGGGGAACAGATACGCAGTATTTT. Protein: CASSLLAGGTDTQYF.

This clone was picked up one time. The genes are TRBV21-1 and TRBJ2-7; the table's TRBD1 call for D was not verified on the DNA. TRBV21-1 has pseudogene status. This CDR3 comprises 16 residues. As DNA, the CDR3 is TGTGCCAGCACCTTCAAAGGGCGGGACAGGGCAAACGAGCAGTACTTC. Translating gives CASTFKGRDRANEQYF.

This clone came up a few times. The DNA for the CDR3 is TGCGCCAGCAGCCAACCAACTACGAACACCGGGGAGCTGTTTTTT. This gives the protein CASSQPTTNTGELFF. The gene calls are TRBV4-1 and TRBJ2-2; no clear D. CDR3 size: 15 residues. Germline lookup yields CDR1 MGHRA and CDR2 YSYEKL. The V end lost 2 bases, the J end lost 0 bases, and 7 bases lay between the germline ends.